This T cell receptor (beta chain) appears in the sequencing data of a study of post-analysis software for immune sequencing data. Study summary: Some patients lacked subtype; others had relapsing-remitting, secondary progressive or progressive-relapsing disease. Study-wide points: Compared against controls, patients with multiple sclerosis displayed significantly lower normalized Chao1 diversity. About 5 TRBV segments (TRBV5-6, TRBV5-1 and TRBV20-1 among them) occurred more frequently in patients than in controls. Strong co-clustering by F measure linked samples that shared a preparation batch.

Points on this clonotype: Antigen: not known.

cDNA libraries for TCR beta contained unique molecular identifiers. There were about 0.95 to 11 million T cells, and 510,000 or so cDNA molecules came from them. Using its own MiXCR run on the PCR reads, TCRdb lists one record per CDR3 protein. This table has roughly 600,000 distinct CDR3 sequences, roughly 46% appearing once. V was pared by 0 bases and J by 3 bases, with 5 bases of the junction left unmatched. Germline CDR1 SGHDT, CDR2 YYEEEE. The CDR3 runs to 15 residues. This receptor was taken from a girl between 5 and 17 years old with multiple sclerosis. This chain connects TRBV5-6 to TRBJ2-7, with 8 nucleotides matching TRBD2. The sample was blood. CDR3 protein: CASSLAGGAHYEQYF. DNA of the CDR3: TGTGCCAGCAGCTTGGCCGGGGGGGCGCACTACGAGCAGTACTTC.